This T cell receptor beta chain was captured in a study of OX40 agonist ivuxolimab in advanced cancers. Broadly, across the study: The costimulatory receptor OX40 (CD134) was targeted by ivuxolimab, a fully human IgG2 agonistic monoclonal antibody. Intravenous ivuxolimab was administered to patients every 2 weeks at six dose levels: 0.01, 0.1, 0.3, 1.5, 3 and 10 mg/kg. Among the roughly 50 dose-escalation patients, around 20 had hepatocellular carcinoma, 15 or so melanoma, 9 renal cell carcinoma and 9 head and neck cancer. In the dose-escalation cohort, 82.7% of patients were male, and the mean age was roughly 56 years with a range of roughly 20 to 85. Prior anti-PD-1, anti-PD-L1 or anti-CTLA-4 therapy was permitted, and approximately 41% of dose-escalation patients had received checkpoint inhibitors. Partial responses occurred in three dose-escalation patients: two with cutaneous melanoma and one with hepatocellular carcinoma. The purpose of peripheral TCRbeta sequencing was to test whether ivuxolimab changed TCR sequence diversity and led to clonal T-cell expansion. The paper reports the monotherapy dose-escalation portion (N of about 56 patients) of the phase I ivuxolimab trial.

As for this clone: This receptor's antigen is unknown. No much larger clone exists at a distance of one base, and base qualities are not known.

Paper-wide results and their limitations: In partial responders in the 0.1-3.0 mg/kg groups, normalized peripheral clonal expansion was found to be among the lowest, especially among CD8+ T cells. The antigen specificity of the peripheral T cells that underwent clonal expansion was not determined. After ivuxolimab, CD8+ T cells had more expanded clones than CD4+ T cells on average. At doses of 0.1 to 3.0 mg/kg, clonal expansion of both CD4+ and CD8+ blood T cells was observed from baseline to week 6. Low levels of normalized T-cell clonal expansion were also seen in some patients who did not respond.

To sequence the TCRbeta CDR3 region, genomic DNA was isolated from the sorted cells. The immunoSEQ Assay was used to sequence the TCRbeta CDR3 regions. Held by TCRdb, this immuneACCESS table contains in-frame sequences only and omits some clones. Under half of the omission traces to an unresolved V gene where checked; the cause of the rest is unknown. Within this sample are almost 50,000 clones, with about 86% of them counted one time only. Around 1.6% of the sample comes from the top ten. CDR1 and CDR2 (MNHNY, SVGAGI) derive from the germline V gene (reference sequence). The CDR3 spans 14 residues, from the cysteine through the phenylalanine. Only the CDR3 portion is preserved as DNA: 42 bases, with reading frame beginning at the first base. The junction shows trimming of 8 bases on V and 0 bases on J, plus 10 bases between the germline ends. Patients with a history of autoimmune disease or receiving systemic immunosuppression were excluded from the trial. Peripheral blood for TCR sequencing was collected from all dose cohorts at baseline, on cycle 4 day 1, and on cycle 7 day 1. Samples came from an open-label, multicenter, first-in-human phase I dose-escalation trial of ivuxolimab. Adults with locally advanced or metastatic melanoma, renal cell, hepatocellular, or head and neck squamous cell carcinoma were enrolled in the trial. CD4+ and CD8+ T cells were sorted separately from peripheral blood before TCR sequencing.

Here the chain combines TRBV6-6 and TRBJ1-4; too little of a D gene remains to name it. This TCR came from an adult with an advanced solid tumor such as melanoma, head and neck, liver or kidney cancer. Source: CD4+ or CD8+ T cells sorted from blood, taken in a trial of the OX40 agonist ivuxolimab. Read as DNA, the sequence is TGTGCCAGCGGCCAGATTGCAACTAATGAAAAACTGTTTTTT. It translates to CASGQIATNEKLFF.